A selection of T cell receptor beta chains follows, all from one sample in a study of blood T cell repertoires in COVID-19. The assay was immunoSEQ multiplex PCR, and TCRdb's table has in-frame clones only and misses some. This sample has approximately 170,000 clones; about 80% occur once, and the top ten carry approximately 11%. Sequenced material: peripheral blood. The receptors derive from a man aged 70-80 years with active or convalescent COVID-19. CDR3s include the opening cysteine and the closing phenylalanine or tryptophan. The order of the fields is V gene, J gene, D gene, clone size, CDR3 protein, CDR3 DNA. D genes are given only for firm matches. Clone size appears in some rows only: once, few, many, or a class for an expanded clone.

TRBV25-1	TRBJ2-5	-	-	CASRTTGTRLSRLGTQYF	TGTGCCAGCAGAACGACCGGGACTCGTCTGTCCCGCCTTGGGACCCAGTACTTC
TRBV6-6	TRBJ2-5	-	few	CASSPRAEGTQYF	TGTGCCAGCAGTCCTCGGGCCGAGGGGACCCAGTACTTC
TRBV27	TRBJ2-1	TRBD2	once	CASTGGNEQFF	TGTGCCAGCACGGGGGGAAATGAGCAGTTCTTC
TRBV29-1	TRBJ1-1	TRBD1	-	CSASRDRGTEAFF	TGCAGCGCCTCCCGGGACAGGGGTACTGAAGCTTTCTTT
TRBV7-2	TRBJ2-5	TRBD2	-	CASTMGGSETQYF	TGTGCCAGCACCATGGGGGGGTCCGAGACCCAGTACTTC
TRBV30	TRBJ1-1	-	-	CAWRFVSEAFF	TGTGCCTGGAGGTTTGTCTCTGAAGCTTTCTTT
TRBV9	TRBJ1-4	-	-	CASSPGTNEKLFF	TGTGCCAGCAGCCCGGGAACTAATGAAAAACTGTTTTTT
TRBV18	TRBJ1-6	TRBD1	-	CASSPFGGQGTNSPLHF	TGTGCCAGCTCACCTTTCGGGGGACAGGGGACAAATTCACCCCTCCACTTT
TRBV2	TRBJ2-1	-	-	CASSVLASYNEQFF	TGTGCCAGCAGTGTACTAGCATCCTACAATGAGCAGTTCTTC
TRBV5-1	TRBJ1-4	TRBD1	once	CASSLYRGTNEKLFF	TGCGCCAGCAGCCTATACAGGGGCACTAATGAAAAACTGTTTTTT
TRBV18	TRBJ1-1	TRBD1	few	CASSPRRTGLGTEAFF	TGTGCCAGCTCACCAAGGAGGACAGGGCTGGGCACTGAAGCTTTCTTT
TRBV7-9	TRBJ2-1	-	-	CASSSQGGSYNEQFF	TGTGCCAGCAGCTCCCAGGGGGGCTCCTACAATGAGCAGTTCTTC
TRBV11-2	TRBJ1-1	-	-	CASSLEMAMNTEAFF	TGTGCCAGCAGCTTAGAGATGGCAATGAACACTGAAGCTTTCTTT
TRBV29-1	TRBJ1-4	-	-	CSASRGNEKLFF	TGCAGCGCGTCTAGGGGTAATGAAAAACTGTTTTTT
TRBV7-2	TRBJ1-4	-	-	CASSPSGGNEKLFF	TGTGCCAGCAGCCCGAGTGGGGGGAATGAAAAACTGTTTTTT
TRBV30	TRBJ2-1	-	-	CAWSGQAYNEQFF	TGTGCCTGGAGCGGTCAGGCGTACAATGAGCAGTTCTTC
TRBV6-5	TRBJ1-4	TRBD1	few	CASRQGREKLFF	TGTGCCAGCAGACAGGGGAGGGAAAAACTGTTTTTT
TRBV27	TRBJ2-3	TRBD1	-	CASNNRGPTDTQYF	TGTGCCAGCAACAACAGGGGCCCCACAGATACGCAGTATTTT
TRBV5-4	TRBJ2-5	TRBD2	-	CASSPGRGSQETQYF	TGTGCCAGCAGCCCGGGGAGGGGATCACAAGAGACCCAGTACTTC
TRBV27	TRBJ1-1	-	-	CASSPLGGRNTEAFF	TGTGCCAGCAGTCCCCTGGGGGGGAGGAACACTGAAGCTTTCTTT
TRBV28	TRBJ2-7	TRBD2	-	CASSLITSGSFYEQYF	TGTGCCAGCAGTTTAATCACGAGCGGGAGTTTCTACGAGCAGTACTTC
TRBV4-3	TRBJ2-3	TRBD2	-	CASSRGKAGEGSDTQYF	TGCGCCAGCAGCCGAGGGAAAGCGGGAGAGGGGTCAGATACGCAGTATTTT
TRBV2	TRBJ2-1	TRBD1	-	CASSGLAGGTGVDYNEQFF	TGTGCCAGCAGTGGTCTAGCTGGAGGGACAGGGGTCGACTACAATGAGCAGTTCTTC
TRBV18	TRBJ1-2	-	-	CASSDSGLTYGYTF	TGTGCCAGCTCAGATAGCGGACTGACCTATGGCTACACCTTC
TRBV10-3	TRBJ2-7	TRBD1	-	CAIGSGQGSYEQYF	TGTGCCATCGGGTCGGGACAGGGTTCCTACGAGCAGTACTTC
TRBV3-1/TRBV3-2	TRBJ2-7	TRBD2	-	CASSQGGRGGLYEQYF	TGTGCCAGCAGCCAAGGCGGGCGGGGGGGCCTTTACGAGCAGTACTTC
TRBV10-3	TRBJ2-7	TRBD2	-	CAISAAATSGAYEQYF	TGTGCCATCAGTGCGGCGGCCACTAGCGGTGCCTACGAGCAGTACTTC
TRBV6-5	TRBJ1-5	TRBD1	-	CASRPDRNQPQHF	TGTGCCAGCAGACCGGACAGGAATCAGCCCCAGCATTTT
TRBV6-5	TRBJ1-1	TRBD1	few	CASRQGFNTEAFF	TGTGCCAGCCGACAGGGGTTTAACACTGAAGCTTTCTTT
TRBV18	TRBJ1-5	-	-	CASSPSFNQPQHF	TGTGCCAGCTCACCTAGCTTCAATCAGCCCCAGCATTTT
TRBV7-7	TRBJ2-1	TRBD1	-	CASSLGTGINEQFF	TGTGCCAGCAGCTTAGGGACAGGGATCAATGAGCAGTTCTTC
TRBV18	TRBJ1-2	-	-	CASSLPWGPANYGYTF	TGTGCCAGCTCACTCCCCTGGGGGCCAGCTAACTATGGCTACACCTTC
TRBV10-3	TRBJ1-1	-	-	CAIRPVDRNTEAFF	TGTGCCATCAGGCCTGTTGACAGAAACACTGAAGCTTTCTTT
TRBV7-9	TRBJ2-5	-	once	CASSLVEGETQYF	TGTGCCAGCAGCTTAGTTGAGGGTGAGACCCAGTACTTC
TRBV11-2	TRBJ1-6	TRBD1	-	CASSATQGLNSPLHF	TGTGCCAGCAGCGCGACACAGGGGTTAAATTCACCCCTCCACTTT
TRBV11-3	TRBJ2-7	TRBD1	-	CASSPPGGYEQYF	TGTGCCAGCAGCCCCCCAGGGGGCTACGAGCAGTACTTC
TRBV9	TRBJ2-3	TRBD2	-	CASSVARTSNADTQYF	TGTGCCAGCAGCGTAGCCCGGACTAGTAATGCAGATACGCAGTATTTT
TRBV7-9	TRBJ1-1	-	-	CASSLMQMNTEAFF	TGTGCCAGCAGCTTAATGCAGATGAACACTGAAGCTTTCTTT
TRBV7-8	TRBJ1-5	-	-	CASSPQTSQPQHF	TGTGCCAGCAGCCCGCAAACATCGCAGCCCCAGCATTTT
TRBV9	TRBJ1-5	-	once	CASSVGLVGSSNQPQHF	TGTGCCAGCAGCGTAGGTCTTGTGGGCAGTAGCAATCAGCCCCAGCATTTT
TRBV7-8	TRBJ1-6	TRBD1	-	CASSGKDREAYNSPLHF	TGTGCCAGCAGCGGGAAGGACAGGGAAGCCTATAATTCACCCCTCCACTTT
TRBV18	TRBJ1-6	-	-	CASSPSVGGGFNSPLHF	TGTGCCAGCTCACCGAGTGTGGGGGGAGGCTTTAATTCACCCCTCCACTTT
TRBV27	TRBJ1-5	TRBD1	-	CASSIDRAQPQHF	TGTGCCAGCAGTATCGACAGGGCTCAGCCCCAGCATTTT
TRBV5-4	TRBJ2-5	TRBD2	-	CASSLSGTETQYF	TGTGCCAGCAGTCTTAGCGGGACAGAGACCCAGTACTTC
TRBV7-9	TRBJ1-3	TRBD1	-	CASSLPGQADAGNTIYF	TGTGCCAGCAGCTTACCCGGACAGGCTGATGCTGGAAACACCATATATTTT
TRBV9	TRBJ1-5	-	few	CASSVGTVQPQHF	TGTGCCAGCAGCGTAGGGACAGTTCAGCCCCAGCATTTT
TRBV11-2	TRBJ1-5	-	-	CASSGGPGWNQPQHF	TGTGCCAGCAGCGGCGGCCCAGGGTGGAATCAGCCCCAGCATTTT